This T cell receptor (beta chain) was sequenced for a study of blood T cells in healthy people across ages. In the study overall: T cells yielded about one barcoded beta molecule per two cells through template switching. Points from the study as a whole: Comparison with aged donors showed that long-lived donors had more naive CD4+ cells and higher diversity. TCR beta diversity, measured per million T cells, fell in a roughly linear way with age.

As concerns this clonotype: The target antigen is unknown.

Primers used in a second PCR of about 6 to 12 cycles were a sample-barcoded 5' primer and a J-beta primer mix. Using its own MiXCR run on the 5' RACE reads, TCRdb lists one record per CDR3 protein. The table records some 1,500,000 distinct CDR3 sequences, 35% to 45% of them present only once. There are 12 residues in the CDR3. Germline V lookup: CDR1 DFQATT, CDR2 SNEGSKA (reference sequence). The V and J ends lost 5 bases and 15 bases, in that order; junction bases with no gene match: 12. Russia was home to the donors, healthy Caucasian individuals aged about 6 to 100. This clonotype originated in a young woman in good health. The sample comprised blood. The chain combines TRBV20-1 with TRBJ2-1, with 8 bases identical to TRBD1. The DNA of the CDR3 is TGCAGTGCTGCTCGACAGGGGCCTGTGCTGTTCTTC. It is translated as CSAARQGPVLFF.